This T cell receptor (beta chain) originates from a study of T cell responses to AZD1222 COVID-19 vaccine. Study results and caveats: The repertoires were collected only after the peak T cell response. Spike was spanned by vaccine-associated CD4 TCRs, which were dominant at 160-218 and 743-854.

The V gene end was trimmed by 5 bases and the J gene end by 1 base; junction bases not matched to a gene: 5. The CDR3 has 16 amino acids. Germline V gene lookup returns CDR1 MNHEY and CDR2 SVGEGT. Assay used: immunoSEQ multiplex PCR; TCRdb lists only in-frame clones, some missing. Among fewer than 150,000 clones, around 83% were seen once, and the ten largest hold 17%. Comment on this clone: Its antigen remains unknown.

The receptor comes from an adult who received the AZD1222 COVID-19 vaccine. The rearrangement links TRBV6-2 or TRBV6-3 to TRBJ2-3, with TRBD2 matching over 11 bases. Sample: peripheral blood, taken 28 days after the second AZD1222 dose. The CDR3 loop reads CASSKDSGGGTDTQYF. In nucleotides, the CDR3 is TGTGCCAGCAGTAAGGATAGCGGGGGGGGCACAGATACGCAGTATTTT.